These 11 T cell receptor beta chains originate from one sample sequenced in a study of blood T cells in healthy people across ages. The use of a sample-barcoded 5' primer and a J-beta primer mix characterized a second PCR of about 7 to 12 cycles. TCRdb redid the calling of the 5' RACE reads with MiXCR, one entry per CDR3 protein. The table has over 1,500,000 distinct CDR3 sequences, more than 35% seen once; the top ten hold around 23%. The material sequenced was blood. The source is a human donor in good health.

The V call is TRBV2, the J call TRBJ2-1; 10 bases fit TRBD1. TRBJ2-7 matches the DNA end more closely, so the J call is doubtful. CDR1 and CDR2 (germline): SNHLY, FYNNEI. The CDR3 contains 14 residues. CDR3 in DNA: TGTGCCAGCCGAAGCGGGACAGGGGCGGGCGAGCAGTACTTC. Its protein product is CASRSGTGAGEQYF.

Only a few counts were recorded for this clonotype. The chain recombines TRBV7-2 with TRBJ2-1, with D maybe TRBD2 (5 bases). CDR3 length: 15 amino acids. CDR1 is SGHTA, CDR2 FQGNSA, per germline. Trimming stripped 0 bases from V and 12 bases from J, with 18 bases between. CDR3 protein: CASSLAFGEPAGQFF. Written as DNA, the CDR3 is TGTGCCAGCAGCTTAGCGTTCGGGGAACCCGCAGGGCAGTTCTTC.

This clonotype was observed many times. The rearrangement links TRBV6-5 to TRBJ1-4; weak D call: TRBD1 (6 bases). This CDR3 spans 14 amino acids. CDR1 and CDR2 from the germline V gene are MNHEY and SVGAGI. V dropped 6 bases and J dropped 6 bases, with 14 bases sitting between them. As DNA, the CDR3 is TGTGCCAGCAGACCTTGGGGGGCTGATGAAAAACTGTTTTTT. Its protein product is CASRPWGADEKLFF.

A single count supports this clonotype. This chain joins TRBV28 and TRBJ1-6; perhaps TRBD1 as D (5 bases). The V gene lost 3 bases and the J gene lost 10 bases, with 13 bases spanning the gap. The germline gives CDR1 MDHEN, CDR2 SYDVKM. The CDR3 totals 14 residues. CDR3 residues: CASSFRGFRSPLHF. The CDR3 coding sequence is TGTGCCAGCAGTTTTCGGGGGTTTCGGTCACCCCTCCACTTT.

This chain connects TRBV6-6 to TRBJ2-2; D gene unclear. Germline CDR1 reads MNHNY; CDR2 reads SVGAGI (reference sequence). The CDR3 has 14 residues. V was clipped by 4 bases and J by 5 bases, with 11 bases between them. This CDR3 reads CASSFVQMTGELFF. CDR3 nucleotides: TGTGCCAGCAGTTTTGTACAGATGACCGGGGAGCTGTTTTTT.

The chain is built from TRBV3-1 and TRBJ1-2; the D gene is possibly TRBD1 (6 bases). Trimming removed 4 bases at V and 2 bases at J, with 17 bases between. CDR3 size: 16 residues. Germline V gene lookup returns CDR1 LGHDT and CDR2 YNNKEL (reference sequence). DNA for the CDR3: TGTGCCAGCAGCCCCGACAGGCCCCCGAAGAACTATGGCTACACCTTC. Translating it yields CASSPDRPPKNYGYTF. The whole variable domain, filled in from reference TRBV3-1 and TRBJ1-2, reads DTAVSQTPKYLVTQMGNDKSIKCEQNLGHDTMYWYKQDSKKFLKIMFSYNNKELIINETVPNRFSPKSPDKAHLNLHINSLELGDSAVYFCASSPDRPPKNYGYTFGSGTRLTVV.

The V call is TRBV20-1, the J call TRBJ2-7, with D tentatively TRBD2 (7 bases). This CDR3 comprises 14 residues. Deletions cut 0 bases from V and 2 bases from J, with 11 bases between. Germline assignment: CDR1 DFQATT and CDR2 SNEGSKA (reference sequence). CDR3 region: CSARDGGAAYEQYF. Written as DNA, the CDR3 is TGCAGTGCTAGAGATGGGGGGGCAGCCTACGAGCAGTACTTC.

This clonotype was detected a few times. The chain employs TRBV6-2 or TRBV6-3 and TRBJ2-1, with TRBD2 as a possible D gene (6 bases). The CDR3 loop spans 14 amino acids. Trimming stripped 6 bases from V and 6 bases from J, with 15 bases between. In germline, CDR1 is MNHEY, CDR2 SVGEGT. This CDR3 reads CASSPRDWFNEQFF. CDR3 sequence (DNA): TGTGCCAGCAGCCCCCGGGACTGGTTCAATGAGCAGTTCTTC.

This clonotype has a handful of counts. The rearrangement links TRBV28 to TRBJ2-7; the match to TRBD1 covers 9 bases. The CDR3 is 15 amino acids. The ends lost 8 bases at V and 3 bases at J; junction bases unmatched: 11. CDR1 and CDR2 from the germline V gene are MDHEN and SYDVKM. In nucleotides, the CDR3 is TGTGCCAGCGTATCCCTGGGACAGGGAGTCTACGAGCAGTACTTC. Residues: CASVSLGQGVYEQYF. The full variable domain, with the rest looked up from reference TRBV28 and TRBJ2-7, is DVKVTQSSRYLVKRTGEKVFLECVQDMDHENMFWYRQDPGLGLRLIYFSYDVKMKEKGDIPEGYSVSREKKERFSLILESASTNQTSMYLCASVSLGQGVYEQYFGPGTRLTVT.

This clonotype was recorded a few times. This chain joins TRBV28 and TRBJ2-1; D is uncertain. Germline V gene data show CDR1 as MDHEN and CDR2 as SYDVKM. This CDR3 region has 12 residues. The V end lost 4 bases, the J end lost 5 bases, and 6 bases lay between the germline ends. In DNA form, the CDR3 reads TGTGCCAGCAGTTGGGAAAACAATGAGCAGTTCTTC. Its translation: CASSWENNEQFF.

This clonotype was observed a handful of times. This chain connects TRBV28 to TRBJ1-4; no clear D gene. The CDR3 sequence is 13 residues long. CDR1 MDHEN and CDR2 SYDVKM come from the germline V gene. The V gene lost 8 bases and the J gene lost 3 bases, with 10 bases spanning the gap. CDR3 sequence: CASAGAANEKLFF. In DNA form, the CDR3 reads TGTGCCAGCGCGGGCGCCGCTAATGAAAAACTGTTTTTT.